This TCR beta chain was identified in a study of CXCR3-negative and CXCR3-positive naive CD8 T cells. The V gene's germline CDR1 is LGHDT and CDR2 YNNKEL (reference sequence). CDR3 length: 13 amino acids. Libraries were UMI-labeled 5' RACE TRB cDNA. From the 5' RACE reads, TCRdb lists one entry per CDR3 protein and no DNA. Its clone listing holds tens of thousands of distinct CDR3 sequences. On this clonotype itself: The target antigen is unknown.

Overall study results and limits: Naive cells with CXCR3 showed TRB CDR3s that were more hydrophobic than those in CXCR3-negative naive cells.

The chain combines TRBV3-1 with TRBJ2-5; there is no DNA to check the TCRdb D call of TRBD1. The source is a human donor in good health. Some clones in this sample may be carry-over from other donors' samples. Sequencing used naive CXCR3+ CD8+ T cells from blood. Subset described: CD45RO-CCR7+CD27+CD95- naive CD8+ T cells expressing CXCR3 (TNR3+). The CDR3 sequence: CASSQDRAETQYF.